This T cell receptor beta chain was recorded in a study of T cell repertoires in ileal Crohn's disease. Overall study results and limits: All patients with clonality above 26.8% had endoscopic recurrence. Within the first postoperative year, endoscopy came at median around seven months.

Time point defined: neoterminal ileum biopsy at postoperative endoscopy, about 6 months after surgery. With regard to this clone: Its antigen is not known.

Roughly 0.55 micrograms of biopsy DNA per sample underwent TCRB immunosequencing. The method was immunoSEQ multiplex PCR; TCRdb's version includes in-frame clones alone and lacks a portion of them. This sample has some 20,000 clones; around 70% occur once, and the top ten carry over 3.5%. Germline trimming cut 4 bases from V and 3 bases from J; bases unmatched to any gene: 10. There are 16 residues in the CDR3. CDR1 is SGHTA and CDR2 is FQGTGA in the germline V gene. The chain carries TRBV7-3 and TRBJ2-7, with TRBD1 matching 9 bases. The receptor was isolated from an adult with Crohn's disease. Sequencing was done on a sample of ileal tissue. The DNA for the CDR3 is TGTGCCAGCAGCTCTAGCCCCGGGACAGGGCTCTACGAGCAGTACTTC. Protein product: CASSSSPGTGLYEQYF.